This T cell receptor (beta chain) was captured by sequencing in a study of T cell responses to AZD1222 COVID-19 vaccine (TCRdb year 2021). In terms of the full investigation: AZD1222 recipients whose second dose came at about 4 weeks and those whose second dose came at about 12 weeks were combined into one group, since spike-specific TCR depth and breadth did not differ between the two schedules. A total of about 230 trial participants underwent TCR sequencing, of whom around 200 received two doses of AZD1222 and about 26 received two doses of the MenACWY control vaccine. Trial participants were enrolled by age into 18-55, 56-69 and 70-plus year subgroups, with about 150, 28 and 57 TCR-sequenced participants respectively.

V loses 1 base of germline sequence and J loses 5 bases, and the interval between the two ends is 12 bases. Counted from cysteine to phenylalanine, this CDR3 has 15 amino acids. Of all the DNA, just the CDR3 is kept, 45 bases in frame from base 1. The germline V gene encodes CDR1 KGHSH and CDR2 LQKENI. The CDR3 regions of human TCRbeta chains were analyzed by immunosequencing. The authors processed their data as follows. Repertoire TCRs were checked for matches against a reference library of SARS-CoV-2-specific TCRs that had been generated using the MIRA antigen-specificity platform. Breadth was defined as the fraction of unique TCRs that were SARS-CoV-2-associated, and depth was defined as the fraction of total T cells that were SARS-CoV-2-associated. Using the MIRA data, each spike-specific TCR was assigned both to the spike region to which the TCR was reactive and to a CD4 or CD8 class. Log10-transformed breadth and depth values were compared by one-way ANOVA with Sidak's multiple comparisons tests. TCRdb limited this immuneACCESS table to in-frame rearrangements with V and J called. A share of clones is missing; checked studies link under half to unresolved V genes, and the rest is unexplained. The V and J calls and clone size come from that table; D and trimming were worked out from the DNA. This sample is represented by approximately 60,000 clones; approximately 84% of them were singletons. The ten largest clonotypes hold 16% of the sample.

Regarding this clone: The antigen it recognizes is unknown. Base quality data are lacking; no much larger clone is found one base away.

The research as a whole found: Participants were mostly white British, with more females than males. The authors suggested clonal diversity may have been underestimated. Conclusions about previously exposed vaccinees are limited because only six or seven AZD1222 recipients were SARS-CoV-2 seropositive at baseline. Because no samples from the day 14 peak response were available, repertoires could be characterized only after the peak T cell response. In the small 56-69-year group, the increase in depth fell short of significance, most likely because of low power. A significant rise in spike-specific TCR breadth and depth was observed after two AZD1222 doses relative to day 0 and relative to MenACWY recipients. The vaccine-associated CD4 TCRs covered the entire spike protein, and the dominant responses fell in regions 160-218 and 743-854. Nearly half of unique spike-specific TCRs reportedly recognized epitopes outside regions mutated in the B.1.351 and B.1.1.7 variants.

In light of the paper, this sample's time point label describes: baseline before first vaccination. Samples from vaccinated people were obtained from the UK trials COV001 and COV002, which included a single-blind randomized controlled phase 2/3 trial of AZD1222 (ChAdOx1 nCoV-19) in healthy adults. For TCRbeta chain sequencing, PBMC samples were collected from trial participants at day 0 and at day 28 after the second dose. The receptor's source is an adult in good health. The sequencing used peripheral blood, collected on day 0 of AZD1222 vaccination. The rearrangement joined TRBV18 to TRBJ2-1; TRBD2 is a possible D gene, resting on 6 matching bases. The bases read TGTGCCAGCTCACCACTTGCCCCGGGGGACAATGAGCAGTTCTTC. Its protein reads: CASSPLAPGDNEQFF. Extended through the reference TRBV18 and TRBJ2-1 proteins, this CDR3 yields the full variable domain: NAGVMQNPRHLVRRRGQEARLRCSPMKGHSHVYWYRQLPEEGLKFMVYLQKENIIDESGMPKERFSAEFPKEGPSILRIQQVVRGDSAAYFCASSPLAPGDNEQFFGPGTRLTVL.